These 27 T cell receptor beta chains share one sample of origin, sequenced in a study of circulating and synovial CD4+ cells in juvenile arthritis. TCRdb's copy holds only in-frame clones and misses some; the assay was immunoSEQ multiplex PCR. The sample holds about 35,000 clones, about 95% seen once. Sequencing was performed on CD4+ T cells from blood. The receptors shown here come from a human donor with juvenile idiopathic arthritis.

This chain uses TRBV28 with TRBJ2-3, with TRBD2 matching 13 bases. Germline V gene data show CDR1 as MDHEN and CDR2 as SYDVKM. After removal of 5 bases from V and 3 bases from J, the junction contained 17 bases not matched to a gene. The CDR3 spans 20 residues. Here the CDR3 reads CASSPWTSGRGSFETDTQYF. The CDR3 DNA sequence: TGTGCCAGCAGTCCGTGGACTAGCGGGAGAGGTAGTTTTGAGACAGATACGCAGTATTTT.

The chain combines TRBV27 with TRBJ2-1, with D tentatively TRBD1 (5 bases). Trimming cost V 5 bases and J 4 bases, with 24 bases left between them. The germline CDR1 and CDR2 sequences are MNHEY and SMNVEV (reference sequence). The CDR3 contains 18 residues. The CDR3 DNA follows: TGTGCCAGCAGTCCCTCCCCCTCTCGGACACCGTATTACAATGAGCAGTTCTTC. Protein product: CASSPSPSRTPYYNEQFF.

The V gene is TRBV28, the J gene TRBJ1-5; unclear D gene. CDR3 length equals 17 residues. The germline CDR1 and CDR2 sequences are MDHEN and SYDVKM. The germline V and J ends were trimmed by 5 bases and 0 bases, with 17 bases remaining between them. As DNA, the CDR3 is TGTGCCAGCAGTACCCCAACGGGAGTAAATAGCAATCAGCCCCAGCATTTT. Residues: CASSTPTGVNSNQPQHF.

The V gene is TRBV5-8, the J gene TRBJ2-6, with TRBD1 identical over 10 bases. V shed 4 bases, J shed 3 bases, and the junction held 7 bases outside the gene matches. The CDR3 runs 17 residues. The germline V gene has CDR1 SGHTS and CDR2 YDEGEE. The CDR3 region has the DNA TGTGCCAGCAGCCAAAGGACAGGGGGTTATGGGGCCAACGTCCTGACTTTC. Translating gives CASSQRTGGYGANVLTF.

V usage is TRBV28 and J usage is TRBJ2-7; TRBD2 aligns across 9 bases. The V segment lost 7 bases and the J segment 6 bases; nucleotides outside the gene matches: 10. CDR1 MDHEN and CDR2 SYDVKM come from the germline V gene. CDR3 size: 14 residues. The DNA of the CDR3 is TGTGCCAGCAAAGGATTAGGGACTAGCTTCGAGCAGTACTTC. This gives the protein CASKGLGTSFEQYF.

The chain uses TRBV7-2 and TRBJ2-3; tentative D call: TRBD2 (6 bases). The CDR3 length is 18 residues. The ends were cut back, 2 bases at V and 2 bases at J, with 20 bases in the middle. Per the germline V gene, CDR1 is SGHTA and CDR2 is FQGNSA. The CDR3 protein is CASSLWGRRASVTDTQYF. The CDR3 DNA is TGTGCCAGCAGCTTATGGGGGAGACGGGCTAGCGTCACAGATACGCAGTATTTT. Using reference TRBV7-2 and TRBJ2-3 for the parts outside the CDR3, the full variable domain is GAGVSQSPSNKVTEKGKDVELRCDPISGHTALYWYRQSLGQGLEFLIYFQGNSAPDKSGLPSDRFSAERTGGSVSTLTIQRTQQEDSAVYLCASSLWGRRASVTDTQYFGPGTRLTVL.

The chain has TRBV11-1 and TRBJ1-2; 8 bases line up with TRBD1. V dropped 5 bases and J dropped 4; count of bases not matched to a gene: 6. CDR3 size: 14 residues. Germline loops: CDR1 SGHAT, CDR2 FQDESV (reference sequence). The DNA for the CDR3 is TGTGCCAGCAGCCTCGGACAGGGCGCCTATGGCTACACCTTC. Its translation is CASSLGQGAYGYTF.

The chain is built from TRBV5-1 and TRBJ2-3, with 8 bases that match TRBD2. Germline CDR1 SGHRS, CDR2 YFSETQ. V was pared by 1 base and J by 2 bases, with 3 bases of the junction left unmatched. The CDR3 spans 15 residues. CDR3 nucleotide sequence: TGCGCCAGCAGCTTGAGAGGACTAGCCACAGATACGCAGTATTTT. It translates to CASSLRGLATDTQYF.

The V gene is TRBV7-2, the J gene TRBJ1-1; 9 bases are a match to TRBD1. The CDR3 totals 12 residues. After removal of 6 bases from V and 11 bases from J, the junction contained 7 bases not matched to a gene. The germline V gene encodes CDR1 SGHTA and CDR2 FQGNSA. CDR3 coding DNA: TGTGCCAGCAGAGGACAGGGGAATGGGGCTTTCTTT. It encodes CASRGQGNGAFF.

The J gene is TRBJ1-1, the V gene TRBV4-1, with 8 bases lining up with TRBD1. V was clipped by 1 base and J by 3 bases; unmatched bases: 4. CDR3 length equals 15 residues. Germline values: CDR1 MGHRA, CDR2 YSYEKL. The DNA for the CDR3 is TGCGCCAGCAGCCAAGGACAGGGGTGGGACACTGAAGCTTTCTTT. This sequence encodes CASSQGQGWDTEAFF.

This clone was picked up a small number of times. The chain combines TRBV4-1 with TRBJ2-1, with 12 bases that match TRBD2. In germline, CDR1 is MGHRA, CDR2 YSYEKL. The junction had 6 bases not matched to a gene; V was cut back by 4 bases and J by 5 bases. This CDR3 has 16 amino acids. CDR3 region: CASSRGGLAGNNEQFF. The CDR3 DNA sequence: TGCGCCAGCAGCCGGGGGGGACTAGCGGGCAACAATGAGCAGTTCTTC.

The V gene is TRBV28, the J gene TRBJ1-6; no clear D. V lost 2 bases, J lost 10 bases, and 6 bases lay in between. The CDR3 covers 12 residues. The germline gives CDR1 MDHEN, CDR2 SYDVKM. The DNA for the CDR3 is TGTGCCAGCAGTTTACGGGGATCACCCCTCCACTTT. This gives the protein CASSLRGSPLHF. The full variable domain, its missing parts supplied by reference TRBV28 and TRBJ1-6, is DVKVTQSSRYLVKRTGEKVFLECVQDMDHENMFWYRQDPGLGLRLIYFSYDVKMKEKGDIPEGYSVSREKKERFSLILESASTNQTSMYLCASSLRGSPLHFGNGTRLTVT.

This chain connects TRBV19 to TRBJ2-1; a weak D match, TRBD2 (5 bases). V was clipped by 0 bases and J by 9 bases, with 27 bases between them. Germline CDR1 is LNHDA and CDR2 is SQIVND (reference sequence). The CDR3 consists of 19 residues. CDR3 nucleotides: TGTGCCAGTAGTATAGATCGGGGAGCCCGACCTTTTAAAGAGAGTGAGCAGTTCTTC. As protein: CASSIDRGARPFKESEQFF.

The CDR3 nucleotides are TGTGCCAGCAGCTCAACAGGGGTCCGGAACACTGAAGCTTTCTTT. Its translation is CASSSTGVRNTEAFF. The J gene is TRBJ1-1, the V gene TRBV7-2, with TRBD1 matching 7 bases. V dropped 4 bases and J dropped 1; count of bases not matched to a gene: 6. The CDR3 sequence is 15 residues long. Germline V gene sequence: CDR1 SGHTA, CDR2 FQGNSA.

V and J are TRBV5-4 and TRBJ2-1; no clear D gene. Germline CDR1 and CDR2: SGHNT and YYREEE (reference sequence). The CDR3 runs 13 residues. Trimming cost V 1 base and J 5 bases, with 7 bases left between them. The CDR3 DNA reads as TGTGCCAGCAGCTTGATAACTAACAATGAGCAGTTCTTC. This sequence encodes CASSLITNNEQFF.

About this clone: One junction end disagrees with the germline gene, perhaps due to a read error. This sequence joins TRBV6-5 and TRBJ1-2; D not resolved. Per germline, CDR1 MNHEY and CDR2 SVGAGI. CDR3 size: 13 residues. Here the CDR3 reads CASSARSSYRYTF. The CDR3, as DNA: TGTGCCAGCAGTGCGCGGTCGAGCTATCGCTACACCTTC.

This chain connects TRBV19 to TRBJ2-1; TRBD1 agrees at 7 bases. The junction had 12 bases not matched to a gene; V was cut back by 7 bases and J by 0 bases. The V gene's germline CDR1 is LNHDA and CDR2 SQIVND (reference sequence). The CDR3 loop spans 17 amino acids. The CDR3 sequence is CASIPRGGLSSYNEQFF. The CDR3, as DNA: TGTGCCAGTATCCCCCGAGGGGGCCTGAGCTCCTACAATGAGCAGTTCTTC. The variable domain in full, completed from reference TRBV19 and TRBJ2-1, reads DGGITQSPKYLFRKEGQNVTLSCEQNLNHDAMYWYRQDPGQGLRLIYYSQIVNDFQKGDIAEGYSVSREKKESFPLTVTSAQKNPTAFYLCASIPRGGLSSYNEQFFGPGTRLTVL.

The V call is TRBV5-6, the J call TRBJ2-2; 7 bases are shared with TRBD1. V trimming: 0 bases; J trimming: 3 bases; junction bases outside the gene matches: 5. This CDR3 is 16 amino acids long. Germline loops: CDR1 SGHDT, CDR2 YYEEEE. In DNA, the CDR3 is TGTGCCAGCAGCTTGGCCCTGACAGGGTACACCGGGGAGCTGTTTTTT. Encoded protein: CASSLALTGYTGELFF.

The chain joins TRBV7-8 to TRBJ2-3; the D gene is possibly TRBD1 (6 bases). This CDR3 spans 15 amino acids. The V and J ends lost 6 bases and 0 bases respectively, with 13 bases between them. Germline V CDR1 and CDR2: SGHVS, FQNEAQ. DNA of the CDR3: TGTGCCAGCAGAGGGACACGGCTCAGCACAGATACGCAGTATTTT. This sequence encodes CASRGTRLSTDTQYF.

The chain joins TRBV15 to TRBJ1-3, with 7 bases fitting TRBD1. The ends lost 4 bases at V and 0 bases at J; junction bases unmatched: 9. This CDR3 has 17 amino acids. The germline V gene encodes CDR1 LNHNV and CDR2 YYDKDF (reference sequence). The CDR3: CATSKVRQGNSGNTIYF. CDR3 nucleotides: TGTGCCACCAGCAAGGTCAGACAGGGAAACTCTGGAAACACCATATATTTT. Full variable domain (rest looked up from reference TRBV15 and TRBJ1-3): DAMVIQNPRYQVTQFGKPVTLSCSQTLNHNVMYWYQQKSSQAPKLLFHYYDKDFNNEADTPDNFQSRRPNTSFCFLDIRSPGLGDTAMYLCATSKVRQGNSGNTIYFGEGSWLTVV.

The chain has TRBV4-1 and TRBJ2-7; TRBD1 agrees at 9 bases. The germline CDR1 and CDR2 sequences are MGHRA and YSYEKL. The CDR3 runs 15 residues. J lost 12 bases, V lost 0 bases, and 12 bases had no gene match. The CDR3 region is CASSQEWGQGQPRYF. The CDR3 DNA reads TGCGCCAGCAGCCAAGAATGGGGACAGGGTCAGCCCCGGTACTTC.

This rearrangement joins TRBV7-2 to TRBJ2-7; the D gene is possibly TRBD1 (5 bases). The CDR3 runs 15 residues. Germline V lookup: CDR1 SGHTA, CDR2 FQGNSA. Trimming took off 1 base at V and 3 bases at J, with 13 bases between the two ends. CDR3 DNA: TGTGCCAGCAGCTTAGGAAAAACAGGAGACTACGAGCAGTACTTC. Residues: CASSLGKTGDYEQYF.

The chain is built from TRBV18 and TRBJ2-7; D unclear. The CDR3 runs 12 residues. V was shortened by 3 bases and J by 1 base, with 4 bases between the two germline ends. Germline V gives CDR1 KGHSH, CDR2 LQKENI. In nucleotides, the CDR3 is TGTGCCAGCTCACCCGCGTCCTACGAGCAGTACTTC. It translates to CASSPASYEQYF.

This clone has just one count. The DNA for the CDR3 is TGTGCCAGCGGGGCGTTAGGGGAACTTAACACCGGGGAGCTGTTTTTT. Protein product: CASGALGELNTGELFF. The chain couples TRBV27 to TRBJ2-2, with D perhaps TRBD1 (5 bases). Trimming stripped 8 bases from V and 2 bases from J, with 18 bases between. The CDR3 runs 16 residues. Germline V CDR1 and CDR2: MNHEY, SMNVEV (reference sequence).

The chain has TRBV7-2 and TRBJ2-5; weak D call: TRBD2 (5 bases). The closer fit of TRBJ2-7 to the DNA end suggests the J call may be wrong. The CDR3 is 14 amino acids. Per germline, CDR1 SGHTA and CDR2 FQGNSA. The CDR3 bases are TGTGCCAGCAGCTTAGATCGGACTCTAAACGAGCAGTACTTC. It codes for CASSLDRTLNEQYF.

The chain carries TRBV28 and TRBJ2-1, with TRBD1 identical over 8 bases. The CDR3 covers 15 residues. Trimming at V came to 7 bases and at J to 0 bases, leaving 5 bases not matched to a gene. In germline, CDR1 is MDHEN, CDR2 SYDVKM. CDR3 region: CASIDRGFSYNEQFF. CDR3 in DNA: TGTGCCAGCATCGACAGGGGATTCTCCTACAATGAGCAGTTCTTC.

Here the CDR3 DNA reads TGTGCCAGCAGCCCGGGACAGAACTATGGCTACACCTTC. Its protein is CASSPGQNYGYTF. This chain joins TRBV14 and TRBJ1-2; 7 nucleotides line up with TRBD1. The ends lost 4 bases at V and 2 bases at J; junction bases unmatched: 1. Germline CDR1 and CDR2: SGHDN and FVKESK. The CDR3 sequence is 13 residues long.